Shown below are 26 T cell receptor beta chains from a single sample sequenced in a study of OX40 agonist ivuxolimab in advanced cancers. The assay was immunoSEQ multiplex PCR, and TCRdb's table has in-frame clones only and misses some. The profile shows 50,000 or so clones, 85% of them singletons. The sample was CD4+ or CD8+ T cells sorted from blood, taken in a trial of the OX40 agonist ivuxolimab. The source is an adult with an advanced solid tumor such as melanoma, head and neck, liver or kidney cancer.

This rearrangement joins TRBV9 to TRBJ1-1; the D gene is possibly TRBD1 (5 bases). The CDR3 is made up of 13 amino acids. Germline CDR1 SGDLS, CDR2 YYNGEE. The V end lost 4 bases, the J end lost 5 bases, and 12 bases lay between the germline ends. CDR3: CASSITGGTEAFF. The CDR3 coding sequence is TGTGCCAGCAGCATAACGGGGGGGACTGAAGCTTTCTTT.

The chain is built from TRBV6-1 and TRBJ2-7; D uncertain. This CDR3 is built from 15 residues. CDR1 and CDR2 (germline): MNHNS, SASEGT. The V and J ends lost 2 bases and 3 bases respectively, with 14 bases between them. The CDR3 DNA follows: TGTGCCAGCAGTGAAAAATCCAGTGAGTTCTACGAGCAGTACTTC. This translates into CASSEKSSEFYEQYF.

To note about this clone: The same CDR3 is also encoded by other DNA sequences in this sample. The rearrangement uses TRBV13 and TRBJ2-3, with 9 bases that match TRBD2. With 3 bases clipped from V and 1 base from J, the junction kept 2 bases outside the gene matches. Germline assignment: CDR1 PRHDT and CDR2 FYEKMQ (reference sequence). The CDR3 loop spans 15 amino acids. CDR3 bases: TGTGCCAGCAGCTTCCGACTAGCGGGCACAGATACGCAGTATTTT. This translates into CASSFRLAGTDTQYF.

This clone was detected once. The V call is TRBV13, the J call TRBJ1-2; no clear D gene. Germline CDR1 and CDR2: PRHDT and FYEKMQ (reference sequence). CDR3 size: 15 residues. The germline V and J ends were trimmed by 4 bases and 4 bases, with 16 bases remaining between them. Here the CDR3 reads CASSYGRNKPYGYTF. In DNA, the CDR3 is TGTGCCAGCAGCTACGGACGAAACAAACCCTATGGCTACACCTTC. The variable domain in full, completed from reference TRBV13 and TRBJ1-2, reads AAGVIQSPRHLIKEKRETATLKCYPIPRHDTVYWYQQGPGQDPQFLISFYEKMQSDKGSIPDRFSAQQFSDYHSELNMSSLELGDSALYFCASSYGRNKPYGYTFGSGTRLTVV.

V and J are TRBV28 and TRBJ2-3, with unresolved D. Germline V lookup: CDR1 MDHEN, CDR2 SYDVKM. V gave up 11 bases and J gave up 2 bases, with 8 bases separating them. The CDR3 spans 11 residues. CDR3 in DNA: TGTGCCGGCAAACCCACAGATACGCAGTATTTT. Translation gives CAGKPTDTQYF.

This sequence joins TRBV7-3 and TRBJ2-3; the match to TRBD1 covers 7 bases. The CDR3 consists of 15 residues. The germline V gene has CDR1 SGHTA and CDR2 FQGTGA. Losses at the gene ends were 3 bases for V and 2 bases for J; bases not matched to a gene: 5. CDR3 in amino acids: CASSFGDSLTDTQYF. The CDR3 DNA follows: TGTGCCAGCAGCTTTGGGGACAGCCTCACAGATACGCAGTATTTT.

This clone turned up a few times. The chain has TRBV30 and TRBJ2-1; no clear D. Trimming removed 0 bases from V and 7 bases from J, with 4 bases in between. Germline CDR1 and CDR2: GTSNPN and SVGIG (reference sequence). The CDR3 is 11 amino acids. CDR3 sequence reads: CAWSVLNEQFF. In DNA form, the CDR3 reads TGTGCCTGGAGTGTCCTGAATGAGCAGTTCTTC.

This clone appeared once. The rearrangement joins TRBV4-3 to TRBJ1-1, with 11 nucleotides matching TRBD1. The germline gives CDR1 LGHNA, CDR2 YSLEER. V shed 2 bases and J 3 bases; nucleotides not matched to a gene: 2. This CDR3 has 15 residues. The chain's CDR3 is CASSQLGQGDTEAFF. The CDR3, as DNA: TGCGCCAGCAGCCAACTGGGACAGGGGGACACTGAAGCTTTCTTT.

CDR3: CASSHSGTGYYEQYV. The CDR3 nucleotides read TGTGCCAGCAGCCACAGCGGGACAGGGTACTACGAGCAGTACGTC. The chain is built from TRBV14 and TRBJ2-7; the match to TRBD1 covers 9 bases. The CDR3 length is 15 residues. Germline V gene sequence: CDR1 SGHDN, CDR2 FVKESK. V shed 3 bases and J 3 bases; nucleotides not matched to a gene: 6.

The V and J genes are TRBV28 and TRBJ2-5; 13 bases align to TRBD2. The germline CDR1 and CDR2 sequences are MDHEN and SYDVKM. V gave up 4 bases and J gave up 4 bases; unmatched junction bases: 9. The CDR3 has 17 residues. DNA of the CDR3: TGTGCCAGCAGTTCGCCCCGACTAGCGGGGGGTTTAGAGACCCAGTACTTC. It codes for CASSSPRLAGGLETQYF.

The rearrangement uses TRBV7-9 and TRBJ2-3; TRBD1 aligns across 9 bases. The CDR3 loop spans 16 amino acids. Germline assignment: CDR1 SEHNR and CDR2 FQNEAQ (reference sequence). V shed 6 bases and J 3 bases; nucleotides not matched to a gene: 10. CDR3 sequence: CASRASGTGQTDTQYF. CDR3 sequence (DNA): TGTGCCAGCAGAGCCTCCGGGACAGGGCAGACAGATACGCAGTATTTT. The complete variable domain, with remaining parts taken from reference TRBV7-9 and TRBJ2-3, reads DTGVSQNPRHKITKRGQNVTFRCDPISEHNRLYWYRQTLGQGPEFLTYFQNEAQLEKSRLLSDRFSAERPKGSFSTLEIQRTEQGDSAMYLCASRASGTGQTDTQYFGPGTRLTVL.

This clone was seen just once. The V gene is TRBV7-6, the J gene TRBJ1-6; perhaps TRBD1 as D (6 bases). Germline V gene data show CDR1 as SGHVS and CDR2 as FNYEAQ. The CDR3 spans 13 residues. The V end lost 1 base, the J end lost 14 bases, and 12 bases lay between the germline ends. Written as DNA, the CDR3 is TGTGCCAGCAGCTTAGAAGTGGGGGACACCCTCCACTTT. This codes for CASSLEVGDTLHF.

This rearrangement joins TRBV19 to TRBJ1-2; 7 bases map to TRBD1. Germline CDR1 LNHDA, CDR2 SQIVND (reference sequence). Losses at the gene ends were 7 bases for V and 4 bases for J; bases not matched to a gene: 15. CDR3 size: 16 residues. This CDR3 is CASTNMPRQGFYGYTF. CDR3 DNA sequence: TGTGCCAGTACTAACATGCCAAGACAGGGATTCTATGGCTACACCTTC.

This clone appeared a single time. The gene calls are TRBV13 and TRBJ2-2; weak D call: TRBD2 (6 bases). V dropped 4 bases and J dropped 0 bases, with 12 bases sitting between them. The CDR3 is made up of 16 amino acids. The germline gives CDR1 PRHDT, CDR2 FYEKMQ (reference sequence). CDR3 nucleotides: TGTGCCAGCAGCTGGGGACTCCTGCCGAACACCGGGGAGCTGTTTTTT. Translated, it gives CASSWGLLPNTGELFF.

This chain links TRBV2 with TRBJ2-2; D may be TRBD2 (5 bases). The germline CDR1 and CDR2 sequences are SNHLY and FYNNEI. The CDR3 extends over 14 amino acids. V lost 8 bases, J lost 9 bases, and 19 bases lay in between. Here the CDR3 reads CASGPGGFTRELFF. In nucleotides, the CDR3 is TGTGCCAGCGGGCCCGGCGGGTTCACGAGGGAGCTGTTTTTT.

CDR3 coding DNA: TGTGCCAGCAGCCTCACCCGACGGGGGCAGGGAAGGACCGGGGAGCTGTTTTTT. Its protein product is CASSLTRRGQGRTGELFF. This sequence joins TRBV11-2 and TRBJ2-2; D is possibly TRBD1 or TRBD2 (6 bases each). Deletions cut 5 bases from V and 5 bases from J, with 24 bases between. Germline assignment: CDR1 SGHAT and CDR2 FQNNGV. There are 18 residues in the CDR3.

This clone has only a few counts. This chain links TRBV5-1 with TRBJ2-7, with D tentatively TRBD2 (6 bases). The CDR3 is 23 residues long. Germline-derived CDR1 and CDR2 are SGHRS and YFSETQ. The V and J ends lost 5 bases and 0 bases respectively, with 39 bases between them. The CDR3 DNA is TGCGCCAGCAGAACCCGACGGCCTAACAGGAGAGGCTCCACTAGCCATCTCTCCTACGAGCAGTACGTC. Protein: CASRTRRPNRRGSTSHLSYEQYV.

V usage is TRBV15 and J usage is TRBJ1-1; possibly TRBD1 for D (6 bases). V was clipped by 0 bases and J by 5 bases, with 19 bases between them. This CDR3 has 17 amino acids. CDR1 and CDR2 from the germline V gene are LNHNV and YYDKDF (reference sequence). As DNA, the CDR3 is TGTGCCACCAGCAGAGATAAGGGGGGGATCTCTACTACTGAAGCTTTCTTT. Protein: CATSRDKGGISTTEAFF.

The rearrangement uses TRBV5-6 and TRBJ2-7, with 10 bases identical to TRBD2. In germline, CDR1 is SGHDT, CDR2 YYEEEE. The CDR3 runs 15 residues. V trimming: 8 bases; J trimming: 0 bases; junction bases outside the gene matches: 8. The CDR3, as DNA: TGTGCCAGTCAAGCGGGGGGGACGTTCTCCTACGAGCAGTACTTC. It specifies CASQAGGTFSYEQYF.

This rearrangement joins TRBV9 to TRBJ2-5, with D perhaps matching TRBD1 (6 bases). Germline V lookup: CDR1 SGDLS, CDR2 YYNGEE. V dropped 4 bases and J dropped 5 bases, with 18 bases sitting between them. The CDR3 totals 15 residues. The CDR3 spells CASSYNRESFETQYF. The CDR3, as DNA: TGTGCCAGCAGCTATAACAGGGAGTCATTTGAGACCCAGTACTTC.

V usage is TRBV28 and J usage is TRBJ2-3; possible D gene TRBD1, 6 bases. CDR3 size: 15 residues. Deletions cut 3 bases from V and 3 bases from J, with 13 bases between. Germline CDR1 is MDHEN and CDR2 is SYDVKM. The CDR3 DNA sequence: TGTGCCAGCAGTTTCGAACAGGGTTTAACAGATACGCAGTATTTT. It is translated as CASSFEQGLTDTQYF.

This rearrangement joins TRBV27 to TRBJ2-5; TRBD2 is a possible D gene (6 bases). The V gene lost 3 bases and the J gene lost 5 bases, with 13 bases spanning the gap. Germline CDR1 is MNHEY and CDR2 is SMNVEV (reference sequence). The CDR3 covers 14 residues. CDR3 DNA: TGTGCCAGCAGTTTGACGGGACTCAGGGAGACCCAGTACTTC. It translates to CASSLTGLRETQYF.

This chain connects TRBV18 to TRBJ2-3; 10 nucleotides line up with TRBD2. J was trimmed by 3 bases and V by 6 bases; bases with no gene match: 3. The CDR3 has 14 amino acids. CDR1 is KGHSH and CDR2 is LQKENI in the germline V gene. The CDR3 DNA follows: TGTGCCAGCTCCGGGGGACTAGCGACAGATACGCAGTATTTT. Residues: CASSGGLATDTQYF.

The chain recombines TRBV11-2 with TRBJ2-7; perhaps D is TRBD1 or TRBD2 (6 bases each). V lost 4 bases and J lost 3, with 13 bases in between. The CDR3 is 14 amino acids. Germline loops: CDR1 SGHAT, CDR2 FQNNGV. CDR3 loop: CASSSSGEVYEQYF. The CDR3 DNA reads TGTGCCAGCAGCTCCTCAGGGGAGGTCTACGAGCAGTACTTC.

V gene TRBV29-1 combines with J gene TRBJ1-2; the match to TRBD1 covers 8 bases. The CDR3 length is 15 residues. Germline assignment: CDR1 SQVTM and CDR2 ANQGSEA. V trimming: 0 bases; J trimming: 8 bases; junction bases outside the gene matches: 11. The CDR3: CSVEDGGQVEYGYTF. Here the CDR3 DNA reads TGCAGCGTTGAAGATGGGGGACAGGTCGAGTACGGCTACACCTTC.

The CDR3 here is CASSLSVADYGYTF. CDR3 DNA sequence: TGTGCCAGCAGTTTATCCGTAGCCGACTATGGCTACACCTTC. The chain combines TRBV27 with TRBJ1-2; the D is unclear. The CDR3 extends over 14 amino acids. V was shortened by 0 bases and J by 3 bases, with 8 bases between the two germline ends. The germline gives CDR1 MNHEY, CDR2 SMNVEV (reference sequence).